The clone carrying this T cell receptor (beta chain) was observed a handful of times. As yet, its antigen is unknown. The sorted Tregs were CD4+CD25+CD127-/low cells. Findings of the study overall: Tumor memory CD4+ T cell TCR gene usage was found to cluster with blood and lymph node memory CD4+ cells and with lymph node naive CD4+ cells.

TCRdb fed the 5' RACE reads into MiXCR, producing one record per CDR3 protein. Of under 45,000 distinct CDR3 sequences listed, 20% to 25% are singletons. Specimen: Tregs sorted from blood. This clonotype was obtained from a female donor with breast cancer.

The CDR3 nucleotides read TGTGCCAGCAGCCCGACGGGCAATCAGCCCCAGCATTTT. It encodes CASSPTGNQPQHF. The rearrangement links TRBV7-9 to TRBJ1-5; D gene unclear. V was trimmed by 5 bases and J by 2 bases, leaving 7 bases between them. The CDR3 is 13 residues long. Germline V gives CDR1 SEHNR, CDR2 FQNEAQ (reference sequence).